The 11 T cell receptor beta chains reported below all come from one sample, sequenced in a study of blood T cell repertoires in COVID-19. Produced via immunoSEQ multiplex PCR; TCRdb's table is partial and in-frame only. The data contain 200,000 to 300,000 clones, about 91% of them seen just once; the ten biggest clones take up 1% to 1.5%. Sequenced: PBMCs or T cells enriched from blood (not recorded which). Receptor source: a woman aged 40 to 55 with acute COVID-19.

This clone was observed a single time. CDR3 protein: CASSLGQGFSNTEAFF. CDR3 nucleotides: TGTGCCAGCAGCTTAGGACAGGGGTTCTCGAACACTGAAGCTTTCTTT. The chain uses TRBV11-2 and TRBJ1-1, with 8 positions matching TRBD1. Germline CDR1 reads SGHAT; CDR2 reads FQNNGV. The CDR3 is made up of 16 amino acids. V gave up 1 base and J gave up 1 base; unmatched junction bases: 5.

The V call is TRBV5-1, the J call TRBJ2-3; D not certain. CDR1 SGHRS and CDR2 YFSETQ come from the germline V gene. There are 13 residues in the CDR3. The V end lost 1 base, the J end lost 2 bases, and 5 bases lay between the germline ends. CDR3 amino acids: CASSLYITDTQYF. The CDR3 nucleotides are TGCGCCAGCAGCTTGTATATCACAGATACGCAGTATTTT.

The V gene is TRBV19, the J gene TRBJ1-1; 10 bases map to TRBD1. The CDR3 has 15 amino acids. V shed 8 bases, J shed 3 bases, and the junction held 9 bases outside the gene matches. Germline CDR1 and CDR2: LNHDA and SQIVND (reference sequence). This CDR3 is CASGGQGSVDTEAFF. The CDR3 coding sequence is TGTGCCAGTGGGGGACAGGGGAGCGTGGACACTGAAGCTTTCTTT.

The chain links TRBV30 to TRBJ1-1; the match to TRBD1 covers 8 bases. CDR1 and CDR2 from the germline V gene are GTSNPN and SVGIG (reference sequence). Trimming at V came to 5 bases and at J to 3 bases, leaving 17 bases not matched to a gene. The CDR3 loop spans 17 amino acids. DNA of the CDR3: TGTGCCTGGGATATTCAGGGGGCTCCCTCAAGGGACACTGAAGCTTTCTTT. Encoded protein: CAWDIQGAPSRDTEAFF.

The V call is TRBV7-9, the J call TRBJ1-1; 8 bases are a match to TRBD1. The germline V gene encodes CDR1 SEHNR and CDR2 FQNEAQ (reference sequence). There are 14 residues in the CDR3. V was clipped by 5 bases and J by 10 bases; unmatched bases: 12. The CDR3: CASSRQGARIVAFF. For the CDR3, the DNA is TGTGCCAGCAGCCGCCAGGGGGCGCGGATTGTAGCTTTCTTT.

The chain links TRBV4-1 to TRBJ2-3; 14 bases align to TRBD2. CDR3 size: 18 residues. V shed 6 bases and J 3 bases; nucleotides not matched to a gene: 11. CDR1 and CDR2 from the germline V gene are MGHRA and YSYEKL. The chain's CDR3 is CASRKGTSGSRGTDTQYF. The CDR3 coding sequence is TGCGCCAGCAGAAAGGGGACTAGCGGGAGTCGGGGGACAGATACGCAGTATTTT.

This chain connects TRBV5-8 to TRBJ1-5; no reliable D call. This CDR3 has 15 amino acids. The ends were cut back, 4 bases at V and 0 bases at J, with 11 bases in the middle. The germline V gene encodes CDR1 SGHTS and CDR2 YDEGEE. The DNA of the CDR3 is TGTGCCAGCAGCATGGACGGAGATAGCAATCAGCCCCAGCATTTT. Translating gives CASSMDGDSNQPQHF.

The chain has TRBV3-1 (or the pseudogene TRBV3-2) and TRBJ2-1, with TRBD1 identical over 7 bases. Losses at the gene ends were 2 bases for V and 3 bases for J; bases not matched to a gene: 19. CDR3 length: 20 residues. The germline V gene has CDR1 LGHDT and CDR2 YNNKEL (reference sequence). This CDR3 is CASSQTGQVSLSGVYNEQFF. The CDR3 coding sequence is TGTGCCAGCAGCCAAACCGGACAGGTATCGCTCTCCGGGGTCTACAATGAGCAGTTCTTC.

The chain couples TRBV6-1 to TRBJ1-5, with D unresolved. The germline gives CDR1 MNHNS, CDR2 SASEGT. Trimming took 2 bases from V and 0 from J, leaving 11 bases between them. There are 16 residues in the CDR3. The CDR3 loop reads CASSELQPYSNQPQHF. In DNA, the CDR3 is TGTGCCAGCAGTGAATTACAGCCTTATAGCAATCAGCCCCAGCATTTT.

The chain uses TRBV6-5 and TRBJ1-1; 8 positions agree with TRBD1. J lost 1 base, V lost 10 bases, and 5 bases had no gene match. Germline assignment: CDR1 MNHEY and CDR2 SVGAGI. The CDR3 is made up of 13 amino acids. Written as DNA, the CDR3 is TGTGCCATCAAGACAGGGGAGAACACTGAAGCTTTCTTT. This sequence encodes CAIKTGENTEAFF.

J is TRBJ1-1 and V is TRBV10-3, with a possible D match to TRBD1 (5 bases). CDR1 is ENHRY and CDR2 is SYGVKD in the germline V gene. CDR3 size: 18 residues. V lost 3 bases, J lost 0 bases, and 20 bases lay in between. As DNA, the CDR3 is TGTGCCATCAGTGACCGGATAGGAGGCCGGGGGATGAACACTGAAGCTTTCTTT. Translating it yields CAISDRIGGRGMNTEAFF.